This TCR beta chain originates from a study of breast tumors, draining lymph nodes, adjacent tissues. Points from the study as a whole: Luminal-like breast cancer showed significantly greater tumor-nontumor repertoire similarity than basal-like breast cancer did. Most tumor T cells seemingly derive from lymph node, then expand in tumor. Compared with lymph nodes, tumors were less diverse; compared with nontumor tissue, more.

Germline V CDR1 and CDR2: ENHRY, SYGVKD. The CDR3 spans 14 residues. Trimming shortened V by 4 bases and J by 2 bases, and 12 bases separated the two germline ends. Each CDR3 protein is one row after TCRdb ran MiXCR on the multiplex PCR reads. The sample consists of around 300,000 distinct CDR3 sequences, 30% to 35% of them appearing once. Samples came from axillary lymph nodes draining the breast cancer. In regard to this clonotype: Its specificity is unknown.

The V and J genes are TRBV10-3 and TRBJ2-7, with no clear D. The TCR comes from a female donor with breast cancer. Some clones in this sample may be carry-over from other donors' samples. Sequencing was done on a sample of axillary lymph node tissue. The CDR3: CAISAPQRPYEQYF. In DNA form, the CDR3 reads TGTGCCATCAGTGCCCCACAGAGACCCTACGAGCAGTACTTC.